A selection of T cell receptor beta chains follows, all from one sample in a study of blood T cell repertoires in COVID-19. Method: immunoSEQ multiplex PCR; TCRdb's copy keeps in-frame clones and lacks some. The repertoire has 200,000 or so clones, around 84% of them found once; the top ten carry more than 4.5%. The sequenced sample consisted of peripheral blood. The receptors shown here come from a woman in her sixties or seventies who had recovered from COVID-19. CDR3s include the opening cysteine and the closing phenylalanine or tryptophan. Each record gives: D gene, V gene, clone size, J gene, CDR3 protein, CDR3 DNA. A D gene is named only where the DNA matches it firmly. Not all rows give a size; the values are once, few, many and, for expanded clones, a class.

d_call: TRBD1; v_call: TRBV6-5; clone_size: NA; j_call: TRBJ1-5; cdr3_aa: CASRQGAGQPQHF; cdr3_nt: TGTGCCAGCAGACAGGGGGCCGGCCAGCCCCAGCATTTT
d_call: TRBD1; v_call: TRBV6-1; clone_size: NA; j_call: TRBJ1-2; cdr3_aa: CASSDRWTGSKGYTF; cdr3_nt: TGTGCCAGCAGTGACCGCTGGACAGGGAGTAAGGGCTACACCTTC
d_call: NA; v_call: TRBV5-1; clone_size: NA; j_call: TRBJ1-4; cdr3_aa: CASSLGQVGEKLFF; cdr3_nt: TGCGCCAGCAGCTTGGGACAGGTGGGGGAAAAACTGTTTTTT
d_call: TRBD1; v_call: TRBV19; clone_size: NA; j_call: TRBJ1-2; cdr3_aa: CASSRGTGDLYGYTF; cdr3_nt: TGTGCCAGTAGTAGGGGGACAGGGGACCTCTATGGCTACACCTTC
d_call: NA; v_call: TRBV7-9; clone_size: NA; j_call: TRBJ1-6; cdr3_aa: CASSSGNLTPLHF; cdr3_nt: TGTGCCAGCAGCTCCGGTAACCTAACACCCCTCCACTTT
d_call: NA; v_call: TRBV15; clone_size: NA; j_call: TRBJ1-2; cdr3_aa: CATSRSIAEDYGYTF; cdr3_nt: TGTGCCACCAGCAGATCCATAGCGGAGGACTATGGCTACACCTTC
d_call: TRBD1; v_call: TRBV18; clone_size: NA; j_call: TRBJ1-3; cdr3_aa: CASSPFSGQSSGNTIYF; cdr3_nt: TGTGCCAGCTCACCATTTTCGGGACAGAGCTCTGGAAACACCATATATTTT
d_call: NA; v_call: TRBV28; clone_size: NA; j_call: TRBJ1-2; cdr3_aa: CASSLDRTIYGYTF; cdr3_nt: TGTGCCAGCAGTTTAGACAGGACGATCTATGGCTACACCTTC
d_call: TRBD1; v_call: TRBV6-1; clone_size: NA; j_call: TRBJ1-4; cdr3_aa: CASSWLDREGEKLFF; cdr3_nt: TGTGCCAGCAGTTGGTTGGACAGGGAGGGCGAAAAACTGTTTTTT
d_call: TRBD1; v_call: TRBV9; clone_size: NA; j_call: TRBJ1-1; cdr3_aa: CASSEQGASTEAFF; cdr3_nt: TGTGCCAGCAGCGAACAGGGGGCGAGCACTGAAGCTTTCTTT
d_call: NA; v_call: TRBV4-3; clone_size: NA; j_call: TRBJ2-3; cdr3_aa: CASSQALTGLATQYF; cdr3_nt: TGCGCCAGCAGCCAAGCCCTCACTGGTTTAGCTACGCAGTATTTT
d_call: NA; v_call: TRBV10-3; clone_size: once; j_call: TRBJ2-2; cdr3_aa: CAISDTVDTGELFF; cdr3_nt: TGTGCCATCAGTGATACGGTCGACACCGGGGAGCTGTTTTTT
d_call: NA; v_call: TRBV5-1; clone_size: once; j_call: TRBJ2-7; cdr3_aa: CASSLAWGLYEQYF; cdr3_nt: TGCGCCAGCAGCTTGGCTTGGGGGCTCTACGAGCAGTACTTC
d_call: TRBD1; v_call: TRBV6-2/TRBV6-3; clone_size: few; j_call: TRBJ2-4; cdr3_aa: CASSYKQGGLIAKNIQYF; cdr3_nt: TGTGCCAGCAGTTATAAACAGGGGGGACTCATAGCCAAAAACATTCAGTACTTC
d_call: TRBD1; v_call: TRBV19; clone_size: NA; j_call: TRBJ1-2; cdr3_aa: CASSIQGVYGYTF; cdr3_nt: TGTGCCAGTAGTATTCAGGGGGTCTATGGCTACACCTTC
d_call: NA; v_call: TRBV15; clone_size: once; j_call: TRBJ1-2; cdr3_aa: CATSRESGYGYTF; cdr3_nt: TGTGCCACCAGCAGAGAGTCAGGGTACGGCTACACCTTC
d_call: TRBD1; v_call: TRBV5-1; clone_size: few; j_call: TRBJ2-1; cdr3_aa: CASSARDRVDEQFF; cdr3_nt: TGCGCCAGCAGCGCCCGGGACAGGGTGGATGAGCAGTTCTTC
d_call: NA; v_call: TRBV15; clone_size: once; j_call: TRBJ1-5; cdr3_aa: CATSRESAGNSNQPQHF; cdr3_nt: TGTGCCACCAGCAGAGAGAGTGCAGGGAATAGCAATCAGCCCCAGCATTTT
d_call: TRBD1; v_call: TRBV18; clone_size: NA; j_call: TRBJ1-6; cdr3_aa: CASSSGTVHTNSPLHF; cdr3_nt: TGTGCCAGCTCATCAGGGACAGTTCATACCAATTCACCCCTCCACTTT
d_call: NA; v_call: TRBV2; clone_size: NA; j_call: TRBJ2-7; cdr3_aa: CASSVWQENPYEQYF; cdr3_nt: TGTGCCAGCAGTGTGTGGCAGGAAAATCCCTACGAGCAGTACTTC
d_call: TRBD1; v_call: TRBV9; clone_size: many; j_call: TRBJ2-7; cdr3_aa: CASSPRQGQSYEQYF; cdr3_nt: TGTGCCAGCAGCCCCCGACAGGGGCAAAGCTACGAGCAGTACTTC
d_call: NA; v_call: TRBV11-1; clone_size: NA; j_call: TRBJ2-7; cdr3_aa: CASSRSYEQYF; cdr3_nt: TGTGCCAGCAGCCGGAGTTACGAGCAGTACTTC
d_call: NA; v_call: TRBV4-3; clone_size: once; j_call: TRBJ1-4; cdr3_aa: CASSPVATNEKLFF; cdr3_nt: TGCGCCAGCAGCCCCGTTGCAACTAATGAAAAACTGTTTTTT
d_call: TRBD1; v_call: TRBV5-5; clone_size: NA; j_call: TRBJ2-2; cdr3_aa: CASSLGQGAGTGELFF; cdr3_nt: TGTGCCAGCAGCTTAGGTCAGGGGGCGGGCACCGGGGAGCTGTTTTTT
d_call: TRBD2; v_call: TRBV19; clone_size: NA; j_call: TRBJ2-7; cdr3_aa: CASSPRAYASGGEQYF; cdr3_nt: TGTGCCAGTAGTCCCCGGGCATACGCTAGCGGGGGCGAGCAGTACTTC
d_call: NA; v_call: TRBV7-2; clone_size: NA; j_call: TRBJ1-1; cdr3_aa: CASSLYSSTEAFF; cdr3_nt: TGTGCCAGCAGCTTATATTCCAGCACTGAAGCTTTCTTT
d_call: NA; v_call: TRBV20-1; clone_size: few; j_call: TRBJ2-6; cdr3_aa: CSASSVGANSGANVLTF; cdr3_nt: TGCAGTGCAAGTTCCGTGGGCGCGAACTCTGGGGCCAACGTCCTGACTTTC
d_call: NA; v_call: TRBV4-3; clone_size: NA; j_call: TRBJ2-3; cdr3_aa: CASSQEPSTTDTQYF; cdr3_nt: TGCGCCAGCAGCCAAGAACCTAGCACCACAGATACGCAGTATTTT
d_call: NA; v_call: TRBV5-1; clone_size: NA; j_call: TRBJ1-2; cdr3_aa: CASSFSTNYGYTF; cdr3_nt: TGCGCCAGCAGCTTTTCCACTAACTATGGCTACACCTTC
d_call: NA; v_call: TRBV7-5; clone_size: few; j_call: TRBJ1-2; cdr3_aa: CARSLLQGFYGYTF; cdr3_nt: TGTGCCAGAAGCCTTCTCCAGGGATTCTATGGCTACACCTTC
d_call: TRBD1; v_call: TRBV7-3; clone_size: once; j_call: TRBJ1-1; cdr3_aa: CASSLTGTGSEAFF; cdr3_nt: TGTGCCAGCAGCCTGACCGGGACAGGGTCTGAAGCTTTCTTT
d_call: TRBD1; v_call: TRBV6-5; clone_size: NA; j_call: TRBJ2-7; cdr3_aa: CASSYQGAGYEQYF; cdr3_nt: TGTGCCAGCAGTTATCAGGGGGCTGGCTACGAGCAGTACTTC
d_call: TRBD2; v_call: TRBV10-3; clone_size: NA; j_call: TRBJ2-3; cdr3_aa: CAIRGSGGRDTQYF; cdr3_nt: TGTGCCATCAGGGGTAGCGGGGGCCGGGATACGCAGTATTTT
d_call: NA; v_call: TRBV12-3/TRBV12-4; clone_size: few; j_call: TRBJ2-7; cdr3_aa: CASRFRDNYEQYF; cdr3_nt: TGTGCCAGCAGGTTCCGGGACAACTACGAGCAGTACTTC
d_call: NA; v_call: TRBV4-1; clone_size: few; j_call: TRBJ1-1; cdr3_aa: CASSLLTENTEAFF; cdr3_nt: TGCGCCAGCAGCCTACTGACAGAGAACACTGAAGCTTTCTTT
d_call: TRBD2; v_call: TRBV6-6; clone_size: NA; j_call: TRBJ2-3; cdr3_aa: CASTIGRGAADTQYF; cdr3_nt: TGTGCCAGCACCATTGGGCGGGGGGCGGCAGATACGCAGTATTTT
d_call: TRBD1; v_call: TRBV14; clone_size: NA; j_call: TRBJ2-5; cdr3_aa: CASNSGTGFYETQYF; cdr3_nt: TGTGCCAGCAACTCCGGGACAGGGTTTTACGAGACCCAGTACTTC
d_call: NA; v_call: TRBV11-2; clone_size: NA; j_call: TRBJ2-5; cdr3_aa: CASSLAGGPGTQYF; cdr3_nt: TGTGCCAGCAGCTTAGCGGGGGGCCCCGGGACCCAGTACTTC
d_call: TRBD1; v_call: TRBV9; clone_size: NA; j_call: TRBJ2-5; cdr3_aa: CASSALTGQGLETQYF; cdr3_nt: TGTGCCAGCAGCGCCCTGACGGGACAGGGTTTGGAGACCCAGTACTTC